This T cell receptor (beta chain) was found in a study of T cells in Graves' hyperthyroidism and ophthalmopathy. TCR beta CDR3 region amplification was performed from RNA transcripts. The primer set for the first-round RT-PCR of the TCR CDR3 was HTBI. TCRdb independently ran MiXCR on the multiplex PCR reads; one entry per CDR3 protein. The sample holds some 350,000 distinct CDR3 sequences, roughly an eighth seen once. This clonotype appeared many times. Source material: blood. This receptor was taken from a middle-aged woman with Graves' ophthalmopathy.

CDR3 amino acids: CASSRDRPSTDTQYF. The CDR3 DNA is TGCGCCAGCAGCCGGGACCGCCCTAGCACAGATACGCAGTATTTT. The V call is TRBV5-1, the J call TRBJ2-3; D may be TRBD1 or TRBD2 (5 bases each). CDR3 length equals 15 residues. V was clipped by 4 bases and J by 0 bases, with 12 bases between them. Looked up from germline, CDR1 is SGHRS and CDR2 is YFSETQ.